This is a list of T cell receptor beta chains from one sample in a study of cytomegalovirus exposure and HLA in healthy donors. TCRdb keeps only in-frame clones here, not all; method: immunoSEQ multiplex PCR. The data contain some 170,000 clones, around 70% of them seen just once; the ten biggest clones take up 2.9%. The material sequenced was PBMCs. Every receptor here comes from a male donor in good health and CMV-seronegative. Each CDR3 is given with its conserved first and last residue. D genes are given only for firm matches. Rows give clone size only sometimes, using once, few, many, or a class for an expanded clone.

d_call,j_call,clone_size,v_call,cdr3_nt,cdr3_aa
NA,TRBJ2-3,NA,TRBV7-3,TGTGCCAGCAGCTCCCCGGGACAAGAAAGCACAGATACGCAGTATTTT,CASSSPGQESTDTQYF
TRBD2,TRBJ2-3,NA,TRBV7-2,TGTGCCAGCAGCTCCATCGGGGGGGATACGCAGTATTTT,CASSSIGGDTQYF
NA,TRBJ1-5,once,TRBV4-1,TGCGCCAGCAGCCTTTCGTGGTGGGGAGAAGGGAATCAGCCCCAGCATTTT,CASSLSWWGEGNQPQHF
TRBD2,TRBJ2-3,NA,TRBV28,TGTGCCAGCCCCCCAGCCGGGAGGAGAAAAGATACGCAGTATTTT,CASPPAGRRKDTQYF
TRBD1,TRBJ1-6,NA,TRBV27,TGTGCCAGCAGTCCGGGACAGGGGTGGTCACCCCTCCACTTT,CASSPGQGWSPLHF
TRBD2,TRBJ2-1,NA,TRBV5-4,TGTGCCAGCAGCTTGGTTGTACTAGCGGGCTCCAATGAGCAGTTCTTC,CASSLVVLAGSNEQFF
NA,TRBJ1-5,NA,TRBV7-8,TGTGCCAGCAGCCCGAACCGGGGTAGCAATCAGCCCCAGCATTTT,CASSPNRGSNQPQHF
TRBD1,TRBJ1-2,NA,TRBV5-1,TGCGCCAGCAGCTCGATACAGGGGTACTATGGCTACACCTTC,CASSSIQGYYGYTF
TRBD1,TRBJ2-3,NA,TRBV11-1,TGTGCCAGCAGTTTTCAGGGGGTCCCTAGCACAGATACGCAGTATTTT,CASSFQGVPSTDTQYF
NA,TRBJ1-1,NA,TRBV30,TGTGCCTGGAGCTACGGGGATCTACGGGGGACTGAAGCTTTCTTT,CAWSYGDLRGTEAFF
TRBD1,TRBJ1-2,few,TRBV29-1,TGCAGCGTGACAGGGGGAGACGAGGCCGTTGGGTTCTATGGCTACACCTTC,CSVTGGDEAVGFYGYTF
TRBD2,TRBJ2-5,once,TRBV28,TGTGCCAGCAGTCGACTAGCGGGAGGTTTCGAGACCCAGTACTTC,CASSRLAGGFETQYF
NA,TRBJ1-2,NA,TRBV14,TGTGCCAGCAGGGACAGTGAGACTAACTATGGCTACACCTTC,CASRDSETNYGYTF
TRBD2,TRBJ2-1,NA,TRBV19,TGTGCCAGTGGACTAGGCTACAATGAGCAGTTCTTC,CASGLGYNEQFF
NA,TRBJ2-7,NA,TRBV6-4,TGTGCCACTACGATACCGTACTCAGGTCCCCACGAGCAGTACTTC,CATTIPYSGPHEQYF
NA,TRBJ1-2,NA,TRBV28,TGTGCCAGCAGTTTTCTGACTAGAAACTATGGCTACACCTTC,CASSFLTRNYGYTF
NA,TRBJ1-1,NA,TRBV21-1,TGTGCCAGCACCGTGTCAGGGTGTACGAACACTGAAGCTTTCTTT,CASTVSGCTNTEAFF
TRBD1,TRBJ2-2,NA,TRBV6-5,TGTGCCAGCAGGACAGGGGGAAGGGGGGAGCTGTTTTTT,CASRTGGRGELFF
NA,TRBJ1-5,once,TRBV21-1,TGTGCCAGCAGCAAGTGTCAGTTTAGCAATCAGCCCCAGCATTTT,CASSKCQFSNQPQHF
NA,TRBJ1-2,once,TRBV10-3,TGTGCCATCAATATAGGACAGTCCGACTATGGCTACACCTTC,CAINIGQSDYGYTF
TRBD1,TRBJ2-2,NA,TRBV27,TGTGCCAGCAGCCGAAAAACAGGGGCGACGAACACCGGGGAGCTGTTTTTT,CASSRKTGATNTGELFF
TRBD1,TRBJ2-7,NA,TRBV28,TGTGCCAGCAGGGGAACAGGGGGCATTAGATACGAGCAGTACTTC,CASRGTGGIRYEQYF
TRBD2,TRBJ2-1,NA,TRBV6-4,TGTGCCAGCAGTGACTCGGCTAGCGGGGGGGCCAATGAGCAGTTCTTC,CASSDSASGGANEQFF